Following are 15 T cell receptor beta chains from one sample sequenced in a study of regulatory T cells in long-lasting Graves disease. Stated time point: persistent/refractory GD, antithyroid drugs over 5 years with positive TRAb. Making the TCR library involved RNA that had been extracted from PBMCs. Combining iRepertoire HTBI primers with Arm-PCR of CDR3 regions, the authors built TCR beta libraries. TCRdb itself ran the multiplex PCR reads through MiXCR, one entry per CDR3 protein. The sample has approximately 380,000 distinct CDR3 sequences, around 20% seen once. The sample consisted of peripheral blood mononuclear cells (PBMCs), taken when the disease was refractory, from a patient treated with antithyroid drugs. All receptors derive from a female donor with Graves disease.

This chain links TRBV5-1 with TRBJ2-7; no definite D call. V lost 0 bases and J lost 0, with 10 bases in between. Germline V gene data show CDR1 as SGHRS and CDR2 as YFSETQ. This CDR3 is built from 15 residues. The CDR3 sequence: CASSLESISSYEQYF. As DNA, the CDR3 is TGCGCCAGCAGCTTGGAGTCTATTAGCTCCTACGAGCAGTACTTC.

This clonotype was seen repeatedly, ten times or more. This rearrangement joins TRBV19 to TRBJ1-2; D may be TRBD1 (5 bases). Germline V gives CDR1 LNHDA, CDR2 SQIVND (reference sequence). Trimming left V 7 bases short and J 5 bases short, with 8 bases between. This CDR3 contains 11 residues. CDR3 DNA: TGTGCCAGTACGGCAGGGTATGGCTACACCTTC. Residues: CASTAGYGYTF. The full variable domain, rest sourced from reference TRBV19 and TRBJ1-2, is DGGITQSPKYLFRKEGQNVTLSCEQNLNHDAMYWYRQDPGQGLRLIYYSQIVNDFQKGDIAEGYSVSREKKESFPLTVTSAQKNPTAFYLCASTAGYGYTFGSGTRLTVV.

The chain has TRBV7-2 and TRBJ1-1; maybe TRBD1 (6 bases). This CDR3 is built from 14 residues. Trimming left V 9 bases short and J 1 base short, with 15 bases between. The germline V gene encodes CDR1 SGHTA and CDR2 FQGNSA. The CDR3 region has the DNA TGTGCCAGTCCAAAAGGGGGGAAGAACACTGAAGCTTTCTTT. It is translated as CASPKGGKNTEAFF.

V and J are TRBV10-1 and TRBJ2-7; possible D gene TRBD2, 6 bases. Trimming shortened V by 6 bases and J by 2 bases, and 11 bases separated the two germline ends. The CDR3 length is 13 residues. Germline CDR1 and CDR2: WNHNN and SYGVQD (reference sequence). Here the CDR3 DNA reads TGCGCCAGCAGCGCCGGGAGCGCCTACGAGCAGTACTTC. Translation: CASSAGSAYEQYF.

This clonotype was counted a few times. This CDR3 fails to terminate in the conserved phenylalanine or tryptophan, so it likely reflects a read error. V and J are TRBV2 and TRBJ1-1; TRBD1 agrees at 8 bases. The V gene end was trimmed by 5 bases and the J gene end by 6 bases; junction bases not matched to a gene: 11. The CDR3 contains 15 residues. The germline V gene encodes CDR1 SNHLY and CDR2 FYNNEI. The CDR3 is CASSRDLVGQAEAFL. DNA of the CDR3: TGTGCCAGCAGTAGGGACCTAGTGGGACAGGCTGAAGCTTTCCTT.

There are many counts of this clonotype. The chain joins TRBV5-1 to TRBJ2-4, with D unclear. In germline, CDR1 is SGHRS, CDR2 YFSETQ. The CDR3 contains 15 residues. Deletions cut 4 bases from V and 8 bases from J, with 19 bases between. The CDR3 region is CASSPNSHNADIQYF. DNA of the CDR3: TGCGCCAGCAGCCCCAACAGCCACAATGCGGACATTCAGTACTTC.

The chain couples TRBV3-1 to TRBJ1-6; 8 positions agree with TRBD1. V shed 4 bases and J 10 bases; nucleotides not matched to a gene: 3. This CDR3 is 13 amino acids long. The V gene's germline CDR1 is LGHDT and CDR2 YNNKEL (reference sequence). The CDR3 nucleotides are TGTGCCAGCAGCCCAAGACAGGGGTCACCCCTCCACTTT. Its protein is CASSPRQGSPLHF.

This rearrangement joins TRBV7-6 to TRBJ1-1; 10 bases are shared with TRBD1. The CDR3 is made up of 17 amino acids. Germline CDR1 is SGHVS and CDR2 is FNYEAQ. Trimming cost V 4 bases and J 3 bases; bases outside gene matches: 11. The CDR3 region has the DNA TGTGCCAGCAGCTCCCGGGGACAGGGGATATGGGACACTGAAGCTTTCTTT. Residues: CASSSRGQGIWDTEAFF.

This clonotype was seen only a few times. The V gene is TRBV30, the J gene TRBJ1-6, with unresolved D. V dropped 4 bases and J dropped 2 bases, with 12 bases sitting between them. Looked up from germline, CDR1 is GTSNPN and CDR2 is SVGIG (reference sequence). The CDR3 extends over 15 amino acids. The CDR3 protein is CAWTLGPPYNSPLHF. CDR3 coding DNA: TGTGCCTGGACCCTCGGGCCCCCCTATAATTCACCCCTCCACTTT.

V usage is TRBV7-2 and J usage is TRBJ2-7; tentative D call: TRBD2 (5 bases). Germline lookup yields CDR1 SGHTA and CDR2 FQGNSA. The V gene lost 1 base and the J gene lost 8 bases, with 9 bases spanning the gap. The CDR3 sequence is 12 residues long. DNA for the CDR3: TGTGCCAGCAGCTTAGGGAAGCGGCAGCAGTACTTC. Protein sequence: CASSLGKRQQYF.

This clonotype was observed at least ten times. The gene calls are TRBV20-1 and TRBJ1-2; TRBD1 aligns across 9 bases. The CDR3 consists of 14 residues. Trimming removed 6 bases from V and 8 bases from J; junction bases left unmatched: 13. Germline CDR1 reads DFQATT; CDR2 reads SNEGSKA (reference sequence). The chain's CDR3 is CSAKSGQGGRGYTF. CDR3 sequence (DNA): TGCAGTGCGAAATCGGGACAGGGTGGTCGGGGCTACACCTTC.

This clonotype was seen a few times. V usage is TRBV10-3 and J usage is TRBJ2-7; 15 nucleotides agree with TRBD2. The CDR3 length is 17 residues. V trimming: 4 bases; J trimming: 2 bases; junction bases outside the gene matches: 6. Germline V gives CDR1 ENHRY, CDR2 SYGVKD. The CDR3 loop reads CAISAGLAGGFPYEQYF. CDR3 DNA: TGTGCCATCAGTGCGGGACTAGCGGGAGGTTTCCCCTACGAGCAGTACTTC.

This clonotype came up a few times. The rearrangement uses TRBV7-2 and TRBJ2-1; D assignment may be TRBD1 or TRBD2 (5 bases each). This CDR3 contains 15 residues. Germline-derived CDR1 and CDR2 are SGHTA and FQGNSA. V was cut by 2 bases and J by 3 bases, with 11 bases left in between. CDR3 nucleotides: TGTGCCAGCAGCTTATACGGGGCGGACTACAATGAGCAGTTCTTC. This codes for CASSLYGADYNEQFF. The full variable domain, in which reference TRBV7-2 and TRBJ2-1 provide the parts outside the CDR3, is GAGVSQSPSNKVTEKGKDVELRCDPISGHTALYWYRQSLGQGLEFLIYFQGNSAPDKSGLPSDRFSAERTGGSVSTLTIQRTQQEDSAVYLCASSLYGADYNEQFFGPGTRLTVL.

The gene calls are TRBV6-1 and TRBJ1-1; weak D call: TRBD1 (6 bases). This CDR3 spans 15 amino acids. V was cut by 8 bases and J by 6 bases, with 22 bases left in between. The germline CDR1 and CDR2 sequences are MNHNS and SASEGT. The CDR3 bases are TGTGCCAGCTATGCTCTAACAGGGAGGGGGGCTGAAGCTTTCTTT. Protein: CASYALTGRGAEAFF.

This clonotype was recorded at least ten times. CDR3 protein: CATSGVNTEAFF. DNA for the CDR3: TGTGCCACCAGTGGGGTGAACACTGAAGCTTTCTTT. The J gene is TRBJ1-1, the V gene TRBV24-1; D is unclear. Trimming cost V 5 bases and J 0 bases, with 3 bases left between them. Looked up from germline, CDR1 is KGHDR and CDR2 is SFDVKD. The CDR3 length is 12 residues.